These 2 T cell receptor beta chains originate from one sample sequenced in a study of blood T cell repertoires in COVID-19. Repertoires were generated with immunoSEQ multiplex PCR, while TCRdb's copy carries only in-frame clones and drops some. The sample records approximately 88,000 clones, about nine tenths being singletons. Specimen: peripheral blood. These receptors originate from a male donor with acute or convalescent COVID-19.

The chain joins TRBV27 to TRBJ2-5; 7 bases fit TRBD1. The V gene's germline CDR1 is MNHEY and CDR2 SMNVEV (reference sequence). This CDR3 has 14 residues. V lost 5 bases and J lost 4; bases outside the gene matches: 7. DNA for the CDR3: TGTGCCAGCAGTCCTCGGGACAGCAGAGAGACCCAGTACTTC. This codes for CASSPRDSRETQYF.

The gene calls are TRBV4-1 and TRBJ2-1; D unresolved. CDR1 is MGHRA, CDR2 YSYEKL, per germline. This CDR3 spans 15 amino acids. The V end was cut by 1 base, the J end by 0 bases, with 7 bases between. CDR3 coding DNA: TGCGCCAGCAGCCAAGCCCTGAGCTCCTACAATGAGCAGTTCTTC. Its protein product is CASSQALSSYNEQFF.